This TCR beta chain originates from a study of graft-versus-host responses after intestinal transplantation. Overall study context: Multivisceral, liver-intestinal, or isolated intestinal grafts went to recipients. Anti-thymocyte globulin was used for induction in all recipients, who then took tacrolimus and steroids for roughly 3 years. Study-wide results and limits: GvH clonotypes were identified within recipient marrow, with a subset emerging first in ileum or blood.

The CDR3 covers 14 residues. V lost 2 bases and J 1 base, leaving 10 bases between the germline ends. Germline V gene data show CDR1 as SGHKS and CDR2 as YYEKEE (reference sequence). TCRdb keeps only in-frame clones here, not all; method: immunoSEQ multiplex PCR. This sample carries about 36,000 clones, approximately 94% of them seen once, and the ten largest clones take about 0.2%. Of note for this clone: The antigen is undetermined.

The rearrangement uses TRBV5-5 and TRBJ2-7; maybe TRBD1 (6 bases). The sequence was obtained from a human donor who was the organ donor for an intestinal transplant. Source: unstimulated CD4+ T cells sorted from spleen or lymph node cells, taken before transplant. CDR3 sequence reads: CASSLDGQSYEQYF. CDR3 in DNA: TGTGCCAGCAGCTTAGACGGACAGTCCTACGAGCAGTACTTC.